Shown below are 29 T cell receptor beta chains from a single sample sequenced in a study of blood T cell repertoires in COVID-19. The table came from immunoSEQ multiplex PCR; TCRdb's copy has only in-frame clones and leaves some out. The data hold some 150,000 clones, with around 83% observed a single time. Sequencing input: peripheral blood. All receptors come from a woman aged 60-75 years with acute or convalescent COVID-19.

The genes are TRBV5-1 and TRBJ2-7; maybe TRBD2 (6 bases). This CDR3 is built from 17 residues. Deletions cut 0 bases from V and 3 bases from J, with 19 bases between. The germline CDR1 and CDR2 sequences are SGHRS and YFSETQ. CDR3 nucleotides: TGCGCCAGCAGCTTGGGAGCGGGCCCTTCTACCGGCTACGAGCAGTACTTC. This sequence encodes CASSLGAGPSTGYEQYF.

The J gene is TRBJ1-6, the V gene TRBV10-3; 12 bases map to TRBD1. V was clipped by 11 bases and J by 10 bases; unmatched bases: 6. This CDR3 is built from 13 residues. Per the germline V gene, CDR1 is ENHRY and CDR2 is SYGVKD. CDR3 coding DNA: TGTGCCGCGGGACAGGGGGCCAGATCACCCCTCCACTTT. Protein sequence: CAAGQGARSPLHF.

V and J are TRBV28 and TRBJ1-2, with no clear D. Germline assignment: CDR1 MDHEN and CDR2 SYDVKM. The CDR3 covers 13 residues. V lost 3 bases, J lost 7 bases, and 12 bases lay in between. CDR3 region: CASSLIGEAGYTF. Here the CDR3 DNA reads TGTGCCAGCAGTTTGATCGGGGAAGCTGGCTACACCTTC.

This chain connects TRBV19 to TRBJ2-1; D is ambiguous. CDR3 size: 18 residues. V was clipped by 6 bases and J by 6 bases, with 27 bases between them. Germline V lookup: CDR1 LNHDA, CDR2 SQIVND (reference sequence). The CDR3 reads CASSRLSLWRRMPNEQFF. The DNA for the CDR3 is TGTGCCAGTAGCCGACTCTCCTTGTGGCGGCGGATGCCCAATGAGCAGTTCTTC. The full variable domain, in which reference TRBV19 and TRBJ2-1 provide the parts outside the CDR3, is DGGITQSPKYLFRKEGQNVTLSCEQNLNHDAMYWYRQDPGQGLRLIYYSQIVNDFQKGDIAEGYSVSREKKESFPLTVTSAQKNPTAFYLCASSRLSLWRRMPNEQFFGPGTRLTVL.

The chain recombines TRBV6-5 with TRBJ1-1, with no clear D. The length of the CDR3 is 14 residues. V gave up 0 bases and J gave up 13 bases, with 18 bases separating them. Germline V gene data show CDR1 as MNHEY and CDR2 as SVGAGI. DNA of the CDR3: TGTGCCAGCAGTTACTCGATAAGGGAGTTGAAGGGTTTCTTT. Its protein product is CASSYSIRELKGFF.

This sequence joins TRBV11-2 and TRBJ2-3; tentatively, D is TRBD1 (6 bases). Trimming removed 5 bases at V and 1 base at J, with 10 bases between. The CDR3 runs 14 residues. Germline CDR1 SGHAT, CDR2 FQNNGV. CDR3 bases: TGTGCCAGCAGCCAGGGGACGGGCACAGATACGCAGTATTTT. It yields the protein CASSQGTGTDTQYF. Full variable domain (outside the CDR3, taken from reference TRBV11-2 and TRBJ2-3): EAGVAQSPRYKIIEKRQSVAFWCNPISGHATLYWYQQILGQGPKLLIQFQNNGVVDDSQLPKDRFSAERLKGVDSTLKIQPAKLEDSAVYLCASSQGTGTDTQYFGPGTRLTVL.

This chain joins TRBV19 and TRBJ2-6, with TRBD2 matching 7 bases. This CDR3 region has 14 residues. The germline V gene has CDR1 LNHDA and CDR2 SQIVND (reference sequence). The ends lost 3 bases at V and 6 bases at J; junction bases unmatched: 2. CDR3 nucleotides: TGTGCCAGTAGTATGCGGGGGTTGGCCAACGTCCTGACTTTC. It yields the protein CASSMRGLANVLTF.

The chain links TRBV5-1 to TRBJ2-7; D is possibly TRBD2 (6 bases). The CDR3 is 18 residues long. Germline values: CDR1 SGHRS, CDR2 YFSETQ. V dropped 2 bases and J dropped 1 base, with 22 bases sitting between them. The CDR3 loop reads CASSFGFVGAGRSYEQYF. The CDR3 bases are TGCGCCAGCAGCTTCGGATTTGTAGGGGCTGGGAGGTCCTACGAGCAGTACTTC.

This clone appeared once. The chain employs TRBV28 and TRBJ2-7; TRBD2 matches 15 bases. The V and J ends lost 5 bases and 11 bases, in that order; junction bases with no gene match: 10. Germline loops: CDR1 MDHEN, CDR2 SYDVKM. The CDR3 runs 15 residues. The CDR3 loop reads CASSPPGLAGGSKYF. The CDR3, as DNA: TGTGCCAGCAGTCCCCCCGGACTAGCGGGGGGGTCAAAGTACTTC.

This clone was found a few times. The chain recombines TRBV30 with TRBJ1-2, with D unclear. Germline V gene sequence: CDR1 GTSNPN, CDR2 SVGIG (reference sequence). The CDR3 is made up of 14 amino acids. The V and J ends lost 1 base and 4 bases respectively, with 13 bases between them. CDR3 DNA sequence: TGTGCCTGGAGTGCCCCTCAGGAGGTCTATGGCTACACCTTC. It codes for CAWSAPQEVYGYTF.

V gene TRBV3-1 (or the pseudogene TRBV3-2) combines with J gene TRBJ1-4, with D hard to call. Germline V CDR1 and CDR2: LGHDT, YNNKEL (reference sequence). CDR3 length: 15 residues. V lost 5 bases and J 10 bases, leaving 20 bases between the germline ends. CDR3 DNA sequence: TGTGCCAGCAGCAGCCGTTCACGGTCTCTCCCAAAACTGTTTTTT. Translating gives CASSSRSRSLPKLFF.

V and J are TRBV5-8 and TRBJ1-1; weak D call: TRBD1 (6 bases). CDR1 and CDR2 from the germline V gene are SGHTS and YDEGEE. The ends were cut back, 5 bases at V and 1 base at J, with 18 bases in the middle. The CDR3 runs 16 residues. In DNA form, the CDR3 reads TGTGCCAGCAGTTCCAAGGGCAGGGGAGCGAACACTGAAGCTTTCTTT. Protein sequence: CASSSKGRGANTEAFF.

Comments on this clone: The junction departs from germline at one end; a sequencing error may be responsible. The genes are TRBV2 and TRBJ1-2; tentatively, D is TRBD1 (6 bases). This CDR3 contains 12 residues. In germline, CDR1 is SNHLY, CDR2 FYNNEI. The CDR3 loop is CASSVGQRGYTF. Here the CDR3 DNA reads TGTGCCAGCAGTGTGGGACAACGGGGCTACACGTTC.

This clone has a single count. This sequence joins TRBV7-2 and TRBJ2-2; 10 bases are a match to TRBD2. CDR1 is SGHTA, CDR2 FQGNSA, per germline. Losses at the gene ends were 2 bases for V and 4 bases for J; bases not matched to a gene: 1. This CDR3 is built from 15 residues. CDR3 nucleotide sequence: TGTGCCAGCAGCTTAAGACTAGCGGGCACCGGGGAGCTGTTTTTT. It translates to CASSLRLAGTGELFF. Using reference TRBV7-2 and TRBJ2-2 for the parts outside the CDR3, the full variable domain is GAGVSQSPSNKVTEKGKDVELRCDPISGHTALYWYRQSLGQGLEFLIYFQGNSAPDKSGLPSDRFSAERTGGSVSTLTIQRTQQEDSAVYLCASSLRLAGTGELFFGEGSRLTVL.

V and J are TRBV28 and TRBJ1-5; 8 bases match TRBD1. This CDR3 contains 23 residues. Losses at the gene ends were 3 bases for V and 6 bases for J; bases not matched to a gene: 31. The germline V gene has CDR1 MDHEN and CDR2 SYDVKM. The CDR3 coding sequence is TGTGCCAGCAGTTTGCAATCCGGACAACCCGGACATAGATCGTGGGACAGGAGTCAGCCCCAGCATTTT. Translating gives CASSLQSGQPGHRSWDRSQPQHF. Filled out from reference TRBV28 and TRBJ1-5, the complete variable domain reads DVKVTQSSRYLVKRTGEKVFLECVQDMDHENMFWYRQDPGLGLRLIYFSYDVKMKEKGDIPEGYSVSREKKERFSLILESASTNQTSMYLCASSLQSGQPGHRSWDRSQPQHFGDGTRLSIL.

This chain links TRBV5-1 with TRBJ1-6; 8 bases fit TRBD1. The CDR3 sequence is 15 residues long. The V and J ends lost 4 bases and 4 bases, in that order; junction bases with no gene match: 4. The V gene's germline CDR1 is SGHRS and CDR2 YFSETQ. The CDR3 DNA reads TGCGCCAGCAGCACCCAGGGGGCGTATAATTCACCCCTCCACTTT. Translation gives CASSTQGAYNSPLHF.

This rearrangement joins TRBV11-3 to TRBJ1-2; the D is unclear. The germline V gene encodes CDR1 SGHNT and CDR2 YENEEA. This CDR3 has 14 residues. V lost 0 bases and J lost 6, with 11 bases in between. The DNA for the CDR3 is TGTGCCAGCAGCTTAGATGGGCCAGGTGATGGCTACACCTTC. As protein: CASSLDGPGDGYTF.

The chain couples TRBV2 to TRBJ1-4; 8 bases are shared with TRBD1. Germline lookup yields CDR1 SNHLY and CDR2 FYNNEI. The CDR3 runs to 14 residues. Losses at the gene ends were 5 bases for V and 8 bases for J; bases not matched to a gene: 7. The CDR3 here is CASSSQGVKEKLFF. The CDR3 DNA reads as TGTGCCAGCAGTTCACAGGGGGTAAAGGAAAAACTGTTTTTT.

This rearrangement joins TRBV19 to TRBJ2-7, with 10 bases that match TRBD1. CDR1 and CDR2 from the germline V gene are LNHDA and SQIVND (reference sequence). The CDR3 is 16 residues long. The trim removed 1 base at V and 3 bases at J, leaving 6 bases unmatched. This CDR3 is CASSIAGTGEGYEQYF. CDR3 DNA: TGTGCCAGTAGTATAGCCGGGACAGGGGAAGGCTACGAGCAGTACTTC.

The rearrangement uses TRBV7-8 and TRBJ2-1; 7 bases match TRBD1. Per the germline V gene, CDR1 is SGHVS and CDR2 is FQNEAQ. The ends lost 6 bases at V and 5 bases at J; junction bases unmatched: 7. The CDR3 runs to 14 residues. In nucleotides, the CDR3 is TGTGCCAGCAGTTCCCTAGGGGGCAACAATGAGCAGTTCTTC. This translates into CASSSLGGNNEQFF.

This clone came up a few times. V gene TRBV5-4 combines with J gene TRBJ2-3; 12 bases fit TRBD2. The V gene end was trimmed by 3 bases and the J gene end by 8 bases; junction bases not matched to a gene: 7. Looked up from germline, CDR1 is SGHNT and CDR2 is YYREEE (reference sequence). This CDR3 is built from 15 residues. This chain's CDR3 is CASSSTSGGLGTQYF. In DNA form, the CDR3 reads TGTGCCAGCAGCTCCACTAGCGGGGGGCTAGGTACGCAGTATTTT.

As regards this clone: An end of the junction does not agree with germline; a read error may underlie this. The chain carries TRBV6-1 and TRBJ1-5; 9 nucleotides line up with TRBD1. The CDR3 is 17 amino acids. CDR1 and CDR2 (germline): MNHNS, SASEGT. CDR3 DNA: TGTGCCAGCAGCGAAGTCCCGGGACAGGGTATAAATCAGCCCCAGCATTTT. Its protein product is CASSEVPGQGINQPQHF.

This sequence joins TRBV9 and TRBJ1-3; D perhaps matches TRBD1 (6 bases). The CDR3 is 16 amino acids. Germline lookup yields CDR1 SGDLS and CDR2 YYNGEE. The V end lost 0 bases, the J end lost 4 bases, and 14 bases lay between the germline ends. The CDR3 protein is CASSVENRARGNTIYF. The CDR3 DNA follows: TGTGCCAGCAGCGTAGAGAACAGGGCGCGCGGAAACACCATATATTTT.

V and J are TRBV6-2 or TRBV6-3 and TRBJ2-3; TRBD2 aligns across 9 bases. Germline V gene data show CDR1 as MNHEY and CDR2 as SVGEGT. The CDR3 totals 17 residues. With V trimmed by 0 bases and J by 3 bases, 7 bases remained unmatched. The CDR3 loop reads CASSYSGPSGATDTQYF. CDR3 DNA sequence: TGTGCCAGCAGTTACTCGGGTCCTAGCGGGGCGACAGATACGCAGTATTTT.

This chain uses TRBV19 with TRBJ2-1; D might be TRBD2 (5 bases). Trimming pared 3 bases from V and 8 bases from J, leaving 11 bases between. Germline CDR1 is LNHDA and CDR2 is SQIVND (reference sequence). CDR3 length: 13 amino acids. As DNA, the CDR3 is TGTGCCAGTAGTATCCTCCACGGGGATGAGCAGTTCTTC. It specifies CASSILHGDEQFF. The full variable domain, with the rest looked up from reference TRBV19 and TRBJ2-1, is DGGITQSPKYLFRKEGQNVTLSCEQNLNHDAMYWYRQDPGQGLRLIYYSQIVNDFQKGDIAEGYSVSREKKESFPLTVTSAQKNPTAFYLCASSILHGDEQFFGPGTRLTVL.

Turning to this clone: The germline gene is not matched at one end of the junction; a read error may be the cause. This chain connects TRBV30 to TRBJ2-7, with 7 bases matching TRBD1. This CDR3 contains 13 residues. Looked up from germline, CDR1 is GTSNPN and CDR2 is SVGIG (reference sequence). For the CDR3, the DNA is TGTGCCTGGAGGAAAGGGGGCTCCCACGAGCAGTACTTC. As protein: CAWRKGGSHEQYF. Filled out from reference TRBV30 and TRBJ2-7, the complete variable domain reads SQTIHQWPATLVQPVGSPLSLECTVEGTSNPNLYWYRQAAGRGLQLLFYSVGIGQISSEVPQNLSASRPQDRQFILSSKKLLLSDSGFYLCAWRKGGSHEQYFGPGTRLTVT.

On this clone: One end of the junction is discordant with germline, which a read error may explain. The chain joins TRBV20-1 to TRBJ2-7, with 10 bases lining up with TRBD2. Germline V lookup: CDR1 DFQATT, CDR2 SNEGSKA (reference sequence). The CDR3 totals 16 residues. The CDR3 protein is CSASVGLAGASDEQYF. DNA of the CDR3: TGCAGTGCTAGTGTGGGGCTAGCGGGGGCCTCCGACGAGCAGTACTTC.

The rearrangement uses TRBV11-2 and TRBJ1-1; 9 bases align to TRBD1. With V trimmed by 5 bases and J by 0 bases, 10 bases remained unmatched. CDR1 is SGHAT and CDR2 is FQNNGV in the germline V gene. The CDR3 runs 17 residues. CDR3 in amino acids: CASSTFGTGRMNTEAFF. The CDR3 coding sequence is TGTGCCAGCAGCACTTTCGGGACAGGGCGAATGAACACTGAAGCTTTCTTT.

The chain employs TRBV7-2 and TRBJ1-5; D unclear. Germline values: CDR1 SGHTA, CDR2 FQGNSA. The germline V and J ends were trimmed by 5 bases and 6 bases, with 11 bases remaining between them. The CDR3 is 13 amino acids. CDR3 amino acids: CASSGPGTQPQHF. DNA of the CDR3: TGTGCCAGCAGCGGGCCCGGCACTCAGCCCCAGCATTTT. Combining the CDR3 with reference TRBV7-2 and TRBJ1-5 gives the whole variable domain GAGVSQSPSNKVTEKGKDVELRCDPISGHTALYWYRQSLGQGLEFLIYFQGNSAPDKSGLPSDRFSAERTGGSVSTLTIQRTQQEDSAVYLCASSGPGTQPQHFGDGTRLSIL.